Included here is one T cell receptor beta chain sequence, with context. This clone's antigen is unknown. The library was generated by 5' RACE. For each TCR library, approximately 3.5 ug of total RNA was used. For each sample, cDNA was synthesized in eight separate reactions using SMARTScribe reverse transcriptase. Unique molecular identifiers containing a 6-nucleotide sample barcode were introduced through template switching during cDNA synthesis. TCRalpha and TCRbeta cDNA was amplified in two nested PCRs of approximately 17 and 9 cycles, and bead purification was carried out after each PCR. Before amplification, the cDNA was both treated with uracil DNA-glycosylase and purified with the QIAquick PCR purification kit. The second PCR was the step at which Illumina TruSeq-compatible adapters and sample-specific barcodes were added. TapeStation and Qubit were used to check library quality and concentration, and 4.5 to 6.5 ng of each library was pooled. Sequencing of pooled libraries was carried out on an Illumina HiSeq2500 single-index Rapid Run using 2 x 100 bp reads and custom sequencing primers. Regarding the original processing steps: MiGEC version 1.2.6 was used for UMI-based consensus assembly to correct PCR and sequencing errors. MiXCR version 2.1.1 handled V(D)J alignment, clonotype assembly and CDR3 extraction. Gene usage, clonotype sharing and MAIT/NKT TCR abundance were normalised by analysing the top 1000, 10 000 and 20 000 clonotypes per sample. After downsampling to 27 000 UMIs, diversity was calculated as the inverse Simpson index using the vegan R package. Paired Mann-Whitney U tests were applied to discordant twin pairs, with Benjamini-Hochberg correction for multiple testing. TCRdb reprocessed the reads and lists each CDR3 protein sequence as a single entry, with no DNA. For this entry, the V and J calls and clone size follow TCRdb and not the study's own pipeline. The sample's table lists a count of over 110,000 distinct CDR3 sequences. Clones ranked in the top ten supply 2% to 3% of the sample.

From the cysteine up to the phenylalanine, the CDR3 has a length of 13 residues. No nucleotide data were recorded. The germline V gene supplies CDR1 SQVTM and CDR2 ANQGSEA. This specimen belongs to a study of monozygotic twins with inflammatory bowel disease (dated by TCRdb to between 2018 and 2020). About the full investigation: A total of 28 monozygotic twin pairs were included in the full study, comprising nine German pairs (four IBD-concordant, five IBD-discordant) and 19 IBD-discordant Danish pairs. The search for disease-associated traits relied mainly on comparing, within discordant pairs, IBD patients with their genetically identical healthy co-twins. Each individual had, on average, about 151 000 unique TCRalpha sequences and 181 000 unique TCRbeta sequences available for analysis.

From each donor, a roughly 2.5 ml peripheral blood sample was collected into PAXgene tubes and stored at -80 degrees C. Without any T cell sorting, total RNA was extracted from whole blood using the PAXgene blood miRNA kit on an automated QIAcube. Peripheral blood from monozygotic twin pairs who were concordant or discordant for inflammatory bowel disease underwent deep TCRalpha and TCRbeta repertoire profiling using unique molecular barcoding. For every twin pair, smoking habits were documented, and each individual was categorised as a current, former or never smoker. Overall results and qualifications from the work: Because patients were on differing immunosuppressive treatments, the repertoires may have picked up extra background noise and inter-individual variability. No difference in repertoire similarity was observed between concordant and discordant twins, possibly owing to limited statistical power. The results gave no support for a single strong signal or clonotype linked to IBD. Compared with healthy twins, IBD patients had fewer clonotypes in common with other individuals, a difference most pronounced in patients showing signs of disease activity. The analysis was unable to tell apart different T cell subtypes. Measured by the inverse Simpson index, TCRbeta repertoire diversity was lower in IBD patients than in their healthy co-twins.

Sequencing input: blood. The rearrangement joined TRBV29-1 to TRBJ2-7. The TCR comes from a human donor with ulcerative colitis or Crohn's disease, or a healthy co-twin of an affected twin (not recorded which). The CDR3 loop reads CSVHVGLTYEQYF.